This T cell receptor (beta chain) was sequenced in a study of blood T cells in healthy people across ages. This clonotype was picked up a small number of times. A J-beta primer mix and a sample-barcoded 5' primer were used in a second PCR of about 7 to 12 cycles. A single record per CDR3 protein comes from TCRdb applying MiXCR to the 5' RACE reads. The profile shows around 940,000 distinct CDR3 sequences, roughly 50% of them singletons. V lost 5 bases and J lost 0; bases outside the gene matches: 7. The CDR3 covers 16 residues. The germline gives CDR1 SGHTA, CDR2 FQGTGA. The receptor's source is a woman aged 55 to 70 in good health. The chain employs TRBV7-3 and TRBJ2-1; 7 nucleotides align to TRBD2. Sequenced: blood. The chain's CDR3 is CASSPGGLSSYNEQFF. The CDR3 DNA follows: TGTGCCAGCAGCCCGGGAGGCCTAAGCTCCTACAATGAGCAGTTCTTC.